Detailed here is one T cell receptor (beta chain). Its antigen is not identified. With 2 bases removed from V and 1 base from J, the gap between germline ends came to 20 bases. Germline values: CDR1 KGHDR, CDR2 SFDVKD. The CDR3 spans 19 residues. These data belong to a study of T cell responses to AZD1222 COVID-19 vaccine. Study-level points and caveats: At baseline, seropositivity was found in only 5 to 7 AZD1222 recipients. At 160-218 and 743-854, vaccine-associated CD4 TCRs were dominant, and they spanned spike. Most donors were white British and more were female, and clonal diversity was possibly underestimated.

The repertoire was sequenced with immunoSEQ multiplex PCR; TCRdb's copy has only in-frame clones and lacks some. The sample lists 200,000 to 250,000 clones, roughly 91% occurring once. Material: peripheral blood, obtained on day 0 of MenACWY control vaccination. The TCR comes from an adult in good health. The J gene is TRBJ1-5, the V gene TRBV24-1; D perhaps matches TRBD1 (6 bases). The CDR3 DNA is TGTGCCACCAGTGATTATGCCAATCTAAGGGGGTCGAGCAATCAGCCCCAGCATTTT. This gives the protein CATSDYANLRGSSNQPQHF.